The present T cell receptor (beta chain) was sequenced within a study of CD8 T cells in Susac syndrome. High-throughput TCR beta sequencing covered peripheral CD8+ and CD4+ T cells. Healthy donors constituted the controls, which were matched for age and sex. TEMRA cells were FACS-enriched, and CD8+ and CD4+ T cells were isolated negatively. RNA amounts of roughly 0.5 to 1 ug underwent reverse transcription with random hexamers. An immunoSEQ multiplex PCR generated amplified TCR beta CDR3 products spanning 54 Vbeta and 13 Jbeta. TCRdb analysed the immunoSEQ multiplex PCR reads with MiXCR anew, one entry per CDR3 protein. There are about 140,000 distinct CDR3 sequences in the sample; 94% occur only once, and about 0.25% lies in the top ten. This TCR was recovered from a human donor in good health. Sequencing input: CD8+ T cells from PBMCs.

The CDR3 sequence: CASSYGGNTEAFF. CDR3 coding DNA: TGTGCCAGCAGTTACGGGGGTAACACTGAAGCTTTCTTT. The chain carries TRBV6-2 or TRBV6-3 and TRBJ1-1; D is possibly TRBD1 (5 bases). The CDR3 loop spans 13 amino acids. Trimming left V 2 bases short and J 2 bases short, with 6 bases between. Germline loops: CDR1 MNHEY, CDR2 SVGEGT.